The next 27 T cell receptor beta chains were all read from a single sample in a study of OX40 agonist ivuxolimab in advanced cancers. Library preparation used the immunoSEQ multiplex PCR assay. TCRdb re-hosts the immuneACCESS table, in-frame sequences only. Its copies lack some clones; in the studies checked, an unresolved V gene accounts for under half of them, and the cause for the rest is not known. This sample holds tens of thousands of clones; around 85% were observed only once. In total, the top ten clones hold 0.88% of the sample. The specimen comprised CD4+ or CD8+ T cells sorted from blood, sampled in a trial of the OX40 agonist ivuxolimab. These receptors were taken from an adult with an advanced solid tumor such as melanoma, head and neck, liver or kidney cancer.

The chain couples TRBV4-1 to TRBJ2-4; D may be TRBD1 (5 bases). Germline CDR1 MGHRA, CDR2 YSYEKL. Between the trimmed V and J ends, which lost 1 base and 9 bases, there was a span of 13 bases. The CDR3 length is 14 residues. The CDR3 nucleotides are TGCGCCAGCAGCCAAGGGGCCATCCAGGGCATTCAGTACTTC. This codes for CASSQGAIQGIQYF.

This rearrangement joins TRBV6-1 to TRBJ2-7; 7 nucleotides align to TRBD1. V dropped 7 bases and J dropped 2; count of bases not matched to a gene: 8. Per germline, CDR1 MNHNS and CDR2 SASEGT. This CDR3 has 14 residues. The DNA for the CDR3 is TGTGCCAGCACCGGACAGGATGGACCCTACGAGCAGTACTTC. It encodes CASTGQDGPYEQYF.

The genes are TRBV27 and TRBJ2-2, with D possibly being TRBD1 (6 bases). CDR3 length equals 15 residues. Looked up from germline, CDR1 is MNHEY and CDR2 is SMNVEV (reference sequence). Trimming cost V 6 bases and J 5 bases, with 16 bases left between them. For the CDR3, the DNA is TGTGCCAGCAGGAATAGGGGGAAAACAACCGGGGAGCTGTTTTTT. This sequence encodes CASRNRGKTTGELFF.

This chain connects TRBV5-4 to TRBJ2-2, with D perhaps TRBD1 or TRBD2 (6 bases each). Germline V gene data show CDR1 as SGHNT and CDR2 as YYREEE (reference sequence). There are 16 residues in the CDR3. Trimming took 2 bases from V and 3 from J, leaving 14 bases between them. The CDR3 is CASSLGGRVDTGELFF. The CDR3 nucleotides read TGTGCCAGCAGCTTAGGGGGGCGCGTTGACACCGGGGAGCTGTTTTTT. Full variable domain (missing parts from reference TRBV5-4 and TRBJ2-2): ETGVTQSPTHLIKTRGQQVTLRCSSQSGHNTVSWYQQALGQGPQFIFQYYREEENGRGNFPPRFSGLQFPNYSSELNVNALELDDSALYLCASSLGGRVDTGELFFGEGSRLTVL.

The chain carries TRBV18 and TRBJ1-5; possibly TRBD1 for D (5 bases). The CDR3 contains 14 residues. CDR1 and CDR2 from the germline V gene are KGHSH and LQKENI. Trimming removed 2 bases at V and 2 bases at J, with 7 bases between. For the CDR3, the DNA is TGTGCCAGCTCACCAGGGGGGGGCAATCAGCCCCAGCATTTT. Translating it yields CASSPGGGNQPQHF. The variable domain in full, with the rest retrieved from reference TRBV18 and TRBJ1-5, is NAGVMQNPRHLVRRRGQEARLRCSPMKGHSHVYWYRQLPEEGLKFMVYLQKENIIDESGMPKERFSAEFPKEGPSILRIQQVVRGDSAAYFCASSPGGGNQPQHFGDGTRLSIL.

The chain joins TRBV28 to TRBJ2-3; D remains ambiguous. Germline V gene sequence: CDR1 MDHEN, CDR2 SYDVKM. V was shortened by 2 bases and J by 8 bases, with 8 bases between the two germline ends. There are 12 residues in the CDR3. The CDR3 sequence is CASSLIERTQYF. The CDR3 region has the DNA TGTGCCAGCAGTTTAATCGAGCGTACGCAGTATTTT.

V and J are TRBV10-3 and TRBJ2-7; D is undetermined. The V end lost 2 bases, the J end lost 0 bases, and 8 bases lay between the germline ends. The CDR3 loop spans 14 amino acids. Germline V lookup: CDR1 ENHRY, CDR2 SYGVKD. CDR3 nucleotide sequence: TGTGCCATCAGTGAGAAGACGGACTCCTACGAGCAGTACTTC. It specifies CAISEKTDSYEQYF.

CDR3 sequence (DNA): TGTGCCAGCAGAGGGACAGGGGATAATGAGCAGTTCTTC. Amino acid sequence: CASRGTGDNEQFF. The J gene is TRBJ2-1, the V gene TRBV25-1, with 10 positions matching TRBD1. With 6 bases clipped from V and 7 bases from J, the junction kept 3 bases outside the gene matches. From germline, CDR1 is MGHDK and CDR2 SYGVNS. The CDR3 is made up of 13 amino acids.

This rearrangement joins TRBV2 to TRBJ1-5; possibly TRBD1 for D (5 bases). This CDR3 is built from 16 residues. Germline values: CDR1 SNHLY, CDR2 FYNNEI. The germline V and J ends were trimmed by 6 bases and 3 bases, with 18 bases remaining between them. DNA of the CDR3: TGTGCCAGCAGCCTCGGGAGGGCAGGGCCCAATCAGCCCCAGCATTTT. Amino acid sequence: CASSLGRAGPNQPQHF. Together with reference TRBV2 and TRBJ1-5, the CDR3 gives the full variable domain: EPEVTQTPSHQVTQMGQEVILRCVPISNHLYFYWYRQILGQKVEFLVSFYNNEISEKSEIFDDQFSVERPDGSNFTLKIRSTKLEDSAMYFCASSLGRAGPNQPQHFGDGTRLSIL.

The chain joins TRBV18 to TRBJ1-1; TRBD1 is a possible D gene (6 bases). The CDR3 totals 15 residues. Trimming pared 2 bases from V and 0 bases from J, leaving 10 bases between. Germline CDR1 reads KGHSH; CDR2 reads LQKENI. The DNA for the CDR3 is TGTGCCAGCTCACCAGTTACAGGGATGAACACTGAAGCTTTCTTT. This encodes CASSPVTGMNTEAFF.

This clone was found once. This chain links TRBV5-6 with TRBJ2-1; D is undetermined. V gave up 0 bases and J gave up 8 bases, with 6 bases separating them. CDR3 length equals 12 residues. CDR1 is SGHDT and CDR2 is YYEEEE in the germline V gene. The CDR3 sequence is CASSLAWDEQFF. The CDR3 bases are TGTGCCAGCAGCTTGGCTTGGGATGAGCAGTTCTTC.

The CDR3 loop reads CASSFARSSYNEQFF. CDR3 nucleotide sequence: TGTGCCAGCAGCTTTGCTCGAAGCTCCTACAATGAGCAGTTCTTC. V usage is TRBV7-8 and J usage is TRBJ2-1; D gene unclear. V shed 3 bases and J shed 0 bases, with 9 bases lying between them. CDR1 is SGHVS and CDR2 is FQNEAQ in the germline V gene. The CDR3 loop spans 15 amino acids. The full variable domain, with the rest looked up from reference TRBV7-8 and TRBJ2-1, is GAGVSQSPRYKVAKRGQDVALRCDPISGHVSLFWYQQALGQGPEFLTYFQNEAQLDKSGLPSDRFFAERPEGSVSTLKIQRTQQEDSAVYLCASSFARSSYNEQFFGPGTRLTVL.

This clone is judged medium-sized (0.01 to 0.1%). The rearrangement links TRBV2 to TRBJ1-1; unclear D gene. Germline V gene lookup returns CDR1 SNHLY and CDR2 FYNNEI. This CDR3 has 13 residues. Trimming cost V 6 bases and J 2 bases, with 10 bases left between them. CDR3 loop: CASRPGPNTEAFF. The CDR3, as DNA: TGTGCCAGCAGACCTGGGCCAAACACTGAAGCTTTCTTT.

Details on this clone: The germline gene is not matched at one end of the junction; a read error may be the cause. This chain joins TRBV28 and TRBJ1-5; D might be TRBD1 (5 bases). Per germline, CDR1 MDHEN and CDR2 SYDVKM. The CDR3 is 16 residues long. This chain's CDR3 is CARSSETAYSNQPQHF. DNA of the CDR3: TGTGCCCGCAGTTCGGAGACAGCATATAGCAATCAGCCCCAGCATTTT. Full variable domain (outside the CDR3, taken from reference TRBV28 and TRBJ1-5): DVKVTQSSRYLVKRTGEKVFLECVQDMDHENMFWYRQDPGLGLRLIYFSYDVKMKEKGDIPEGYSVSREKKERFSLILESASTNQTSMYLCARSSETAYSNQPQHFGDGTRLSIL.

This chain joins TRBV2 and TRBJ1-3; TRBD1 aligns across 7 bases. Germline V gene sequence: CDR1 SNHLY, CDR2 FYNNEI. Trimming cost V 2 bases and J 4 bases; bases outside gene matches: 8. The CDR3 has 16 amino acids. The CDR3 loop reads CASSERRQGRGNTIYF. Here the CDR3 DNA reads TGTGCCAGCAGTGAAAGGCGACAGGGTAGGGGAAACACCATATATTTT.

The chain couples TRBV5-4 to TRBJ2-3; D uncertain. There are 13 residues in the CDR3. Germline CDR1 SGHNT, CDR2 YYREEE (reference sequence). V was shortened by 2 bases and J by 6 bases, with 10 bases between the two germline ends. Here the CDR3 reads CASSLRVEDTQYF. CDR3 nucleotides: TGTGCCAGCAGCTTACGGGTGGAGGATACGCAGTATTTT.

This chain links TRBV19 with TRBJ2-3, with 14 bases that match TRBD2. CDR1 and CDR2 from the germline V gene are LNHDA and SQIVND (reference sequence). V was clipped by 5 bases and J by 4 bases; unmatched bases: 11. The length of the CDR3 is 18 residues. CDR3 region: CASSSGLAGGVLADTQYF. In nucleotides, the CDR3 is TGTGCCAGTAGTTCCGGACTAGCGGGAGGCGTCTTGGCAGATACGCAGTATTTT.

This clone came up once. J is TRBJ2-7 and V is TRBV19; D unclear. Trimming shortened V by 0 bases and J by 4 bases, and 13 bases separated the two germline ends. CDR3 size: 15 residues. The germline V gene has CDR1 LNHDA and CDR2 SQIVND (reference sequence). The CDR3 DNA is TGTGCCAGTAGTATAGAGGGGTGGCTCTCATACGAGCAGTACTTC. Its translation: CASSIEGWLSYEQYF.

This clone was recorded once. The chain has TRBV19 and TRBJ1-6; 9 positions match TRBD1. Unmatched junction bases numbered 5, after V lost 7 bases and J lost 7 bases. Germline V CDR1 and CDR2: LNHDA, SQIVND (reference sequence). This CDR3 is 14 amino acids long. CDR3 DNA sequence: TGTGCCAGTACCGGACAGGGGACGAATTCACCCCTCCACTTT. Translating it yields CASTGQGTNSPLHF.

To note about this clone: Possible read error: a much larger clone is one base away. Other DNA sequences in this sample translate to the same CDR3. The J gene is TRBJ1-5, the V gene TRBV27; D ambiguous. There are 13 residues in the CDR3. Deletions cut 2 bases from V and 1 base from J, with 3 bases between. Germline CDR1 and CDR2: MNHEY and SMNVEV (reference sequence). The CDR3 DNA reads TGTGCCAGCAGTTTAGAAAGCAATCAGCCCCAGCATTTT. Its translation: CASSLESNQPQHF.

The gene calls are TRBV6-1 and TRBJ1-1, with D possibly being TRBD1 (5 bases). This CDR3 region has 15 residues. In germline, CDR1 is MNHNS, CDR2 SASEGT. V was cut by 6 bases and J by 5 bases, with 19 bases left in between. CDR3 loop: CASSQGRARPTEAFF. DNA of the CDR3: TGTGCCAGCAGCCAGGGAAGGGCCCGTCCGACTGAAGCTTTCTTT.

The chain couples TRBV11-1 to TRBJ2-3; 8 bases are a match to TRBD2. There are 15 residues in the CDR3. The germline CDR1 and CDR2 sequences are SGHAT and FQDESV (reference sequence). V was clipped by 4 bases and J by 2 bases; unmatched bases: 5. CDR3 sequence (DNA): TGTGCCAGCAGCTGGGCTAGCGGGTTCACAGATACGCAGTATTTT. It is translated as CASSWASGFTDTQYF. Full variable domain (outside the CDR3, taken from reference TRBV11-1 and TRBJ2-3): EAEVAQSPRYKITEKSQAVAFWCDPISGHATLYWYRQILGQGPELLVQFQDESVVDDSQLPKDRFSAERLKGVDSTLKIQPAELGDSAMYLCASSWASGFTDTQYFGPGTRLTVL.

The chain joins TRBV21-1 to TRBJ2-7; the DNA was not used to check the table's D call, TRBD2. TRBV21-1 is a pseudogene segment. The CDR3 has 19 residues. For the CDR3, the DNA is TGTGCCAGCAGCAAAGAGGGGAAATGGACTAGCGGAAACCCCTACGAGCAGTACTTC. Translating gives CASSKEGKWTSGNPYEQYF.

The CDR3: CASSSGQYGYTF. The CDR3, as DNA: TGTGCCAGCAGTTCGGGACAGTATGGCTACACCTTC. The chain is built from TRBV6-5 and TRBJ1-2, with 7 bases identical to TRBD1. Trimming took 4 bases from V and 5 from J; bases not matched to a gene: 1. Germline CDR1 and CDR2: MNHEY and SVGAGI. CDR3 length equals 12 residues.

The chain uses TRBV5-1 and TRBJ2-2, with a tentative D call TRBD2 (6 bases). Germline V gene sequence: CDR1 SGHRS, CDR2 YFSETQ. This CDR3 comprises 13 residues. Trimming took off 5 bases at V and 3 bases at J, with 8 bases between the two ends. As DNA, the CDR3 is TGCGCCAGCAGGTGGGGGGACACCGGGGAGCTGTTTTTT. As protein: CASRWGDTGELFF.

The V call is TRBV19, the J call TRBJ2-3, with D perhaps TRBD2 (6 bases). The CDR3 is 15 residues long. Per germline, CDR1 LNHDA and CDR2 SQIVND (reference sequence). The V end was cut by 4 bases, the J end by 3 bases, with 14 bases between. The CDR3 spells CASSKLGRETDTQYF. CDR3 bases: TGTGCCAGTAGTAAACTAGGCCGGGAGACAGATACGCAGTATTTT. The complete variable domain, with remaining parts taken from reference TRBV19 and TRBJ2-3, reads DGGITQSPKYLFRKEGQNVTLSCEQNLNHDAMYWYRQDPGQGLRLIYYSQIVNDFQKGDIAEGYSVSREKKESFPLTVTSAQKNPTAFYLCASSKLGRETDTQYFGPGTRLTVL.

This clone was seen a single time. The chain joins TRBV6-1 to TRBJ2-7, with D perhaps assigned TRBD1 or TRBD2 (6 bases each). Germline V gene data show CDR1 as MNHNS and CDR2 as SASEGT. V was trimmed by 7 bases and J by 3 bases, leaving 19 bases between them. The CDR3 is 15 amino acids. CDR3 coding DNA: TGTGCCAGCACACCCGAGGGGGGCACTCGCTACGAGCAGTACTTC. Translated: CASTPEGGTRYEQYF.